In its sample, the clone carrying this T cell receptor beta chain was seen a few times. Its antigen remains unidentified. This record belongs to a study of cytomegalovirus exposure and HLA in healthy donors. Losses at the gene ends were 9 bases for V and 8 bases for J; bases not matched to a gene: 12. Looked up from germline, CDR1 is MNHEY and CDR2 is SVGAGI. The CDR3 extends over 14 amino acids. Study-wide results and limits: Most TCR sequences were uncommon, yet certain public TCRs appeared in many donors. The productive fraction for most TCR beta V segments was about 87% or about 30% in an earlier analysis. The study recorded some 160 TCR beta chains that were cytomegalovirus-associated. An ancestry cluster, one associated with Asian ancestry, reportedly showed fewer N-insertions than the roughly 700-donor mean in a later analysis.

Use of 60 Vbeta and 13 Jbeta primers characterized the PCR. The protocol was immunoSEQ multiplex PCR, while the TCRdb copy is restricted to in-frame clones and leaves out a portion. The repertoire holds roughly 130,000 clones, about 82% seen once, with less than 6.5% in the top ten. Material: PBMCs. This TCR came from a man aged 25-40 years in good health and CMV-seronegative. This chain connects TRBV6-5 to TRBJ1-4; the match to TRBD1 covers 7 bases. CDR3 nucleotide sequence: TGTGCCAGTACCTCGGGAGGGGGCAGGGAAAAACTGTTTTTT. Its translation: CASTSGGGREKLFF.